The subject of this entry is one T cell receptor beta chain. As yet, its antigen is unknown. J was trimmed by 4 bases and V by 0 bases; bases with no gene match: 8. The CDR3 totals 17 residues. CDR1 is LGHNA, CDR2 YNFKEQ, per germline. This sample is drawn from a study of T cell responses to AZD1222 COVID-19 vaccine. Study-level information: Pooled together were second doses at about 4 or about 12 weeks. Study-level findings and limits: Regions 160-218 and 743-854 dominated among vaccine-associated CD4 TCRs spanning spike.

The table came from immunoSEQ multiplex PCR; TCRdb's copy has only in-frame clones and leaves some out. In the table there are about 100,000 clones, 80% to 95% of which are singletons. V and J are TRBV4-2 and TRBJ2-3; TRBD2 agrees at 9 bases. This specimen was peripheral blood, taken on day 0 of AZD1222 vaccination. The receptor comes from an adult in good health. The CDR3 loop is CASSQERGGRAADTQYF. The DNA for the CDR3 is TGTGCCAGCAGCCAAGAACGCGGCGGGAGGGCTGCAGATACGCAGTATTTT.